This TCR beta chain came from a study of T cells after yellow fever vaccination. About the research overall: The SMART-Seq v4 Ultra Low Input method served to prepare the low-cell-number fractions.

Ten or more counts support this clonotype. The ends were cut back, 3 bases at V and 7 bases at J, with 13 bases in the middle. The CDR3 contains 15 residues. Via MiXCR, TCRdb re-called the 5' RACE reads, giving one row per CDR3 protein. The sample has 110,000 to 150,000 distinct CDR3 sequences; more than 6.5% are singletons. The sequences come from CD4+ T cells sorted from PBMCs, collected 10 days after the yellow fever booster vaccination. The source is a man aged 25-40 years who received the YFV17D yellow fever vaccine. The V call is TRBV12-3 or TRBV12-4, the J call TRBJ1-6, with TRBD1 as a possible D gene (6 bases). CDR3 coding DNA: TGTGCCAGCAGTTTGAGGGGGGTTAGGAATTCACCCCTCCACTTT. It encodes CASSLRGVRNSPLHF.